This TCR beta chain derives from a study of graft-versus-host responses after intestinal transplantation. Looked up from germline, CDR1 is SGDLS and CDR2 is YYNGEE. The CDR3 contains 13 residues. Trimming left V 1 base short and J 1 base short, with 5 bases between. Using immunoSEQ multiplex PCR, the repertoire was profiled, and TCRdb retains in-frame clones only, with some absent. The sample lists about 39,000 clones, more than 85% occurring once. This clone was observed once. The starting material was PBMCs, obtained nearly 750 days after intestinal transplantation. V usage is TRBV9 and J usage is TRBJ1-2; the D is unclear. This TCR came from a human patient who received an intestinal transplant, so some T cells may come from the graft donor. The CDR3 reads CASSVSDNYGYTF. The DNA of the CDR3 is TGTGCCAGCAGCGTAAGTGATAACTATGGCTACACCTTC. Drawing the rest from reference TRBV9 and TRBJ1-2, the complete variable domain is DSGVTQTPKHLITATGQRVTLRCSPRSGDLSVYWYQQSLDQGLQFLIQYYNGEERAKGNILERFSAQQFPDLHSELNLSSLELGDSALYFCASSVSDNYGYTFGSGTRLTVV.